This T cell receptor beta chain derives from a study of cytomegalovirus exposure and HLA in healthy donors. Overall study findings and caveats: Follow-up analysis found HLA locus-dependent TCR association rates, highest for DRB1 and lowest for HLA-C.

Each donor was healthy, and each was a bone marrow donor. About this clone itself: Antigen: not known.

The CDR3 length is 14 residues. Researchers ran the PCR with 60 Vbeta and 13 Jbeta primers. The data were produced by immunoSEQ multiplex PCR, yet TCRdb's version contains in-frame clones alone and is incomplete. The sample shows 100,000 to 150,000 clones, around 84% of them seen only once. This TCR derives from a man between 18 and 35 years old in good health and CMV-seronegative. The chain has TRBV7-5 and TRBJ2-3; the tabulated D call, TRBD1, remains unverified against the DNA. TRBV7-5 is reported as a pseudogene. Sequenced: PBMCs. The DNA for the CDR3 is TGTGCCAGAAGCTCCCGACAGAGCACAGATACGCAGTATTTT. Its protein is CARSSRQSTDTQYF.